Below, 29 T cell receptor beta chains from the same sample are listed, as sequenced in a study of blood T cell repertoires in COVID-19. TCRdb's copy holds only in-frame clones and misses some; the assay was immunoSEQ multiplex PCR. The repertoire holds hundreds of thousands of clones, with about 90% as singletons. Specimen: peripheral blood. These receptor sequences come from a man aged 18 to 29 with COVID-19, enrolled during active disease.

This clone was seen just once. The gene calls are TRBV4-1 and TRBJ1-1; 7 nucleotides match TRBD1. The V gene end was trimmed by 3 bases and the J gene end by 5 bases; junction bases not matched to a gene: 9. Per the germline V gene, CDR1 is MGHRA and CDR2 is YSYEKL. The CDR3 has 15 amino acids. CDR3 loop: CASSHETGVGTEAFF. For the CDR3, the DNA is TGCGCCAGCAGCCACGAAACAGGGGTGGGGACTGAAGCTTTCTTT.

This clone showed up just once. The chain is built from TRBV7-9 and TRBJ2-1; D unclear. Trimming took off 5 bases at V and 9 bases at J, with 11 bases between the two ends. The CDR3 contains 12 residues. Per germline, CDR1 SEHNR and CDR2 FQNEAQ (reference sequence). This CDR3 is CASSPRTSEQFF. The CDR3 nucleotides read TGTGCCAGCAGCCCCCGTACGAGTGAGCAGTTCTTC.

The rearrangement links TRBV9 to TRBJ1-3; D gene unclear. Germline V gene sequence: CDR1 SGDLS, CDR2 YYNGEE. The CDR3 extends over 15 amino acids. Trimming removed 7 bases from V and 0 bases from J, with 14 bases in between. This chain's CDR3 is CASRPGSNSGNTIYF. DNA for the CDR3: TGTGCCAGCCGCCCAGGATCCAACTCTGGAAACACCATATATTTT.

Here the CDR3 DNA reads TGTGCCAGCAGCCGTCCGGGACAGGGGGCGCCCGGGGAGCTGTTTTTT. Translating it yields CASSRPGQGAPGELFF. This sequence joins TRBV7-3 and TRBJ2-2; 12 bases map to TRBD1. This CDR3 has 16 amino acids. V was clipped by 5 bases and J by 6 bases; unmatched bases: 7. Germline V gene data show CDR1 as SGHTA and CDR2 as FQGTGA.

The chain links TRBV2 to TRBJ1-2, with 9 bases lining up with TRBD1. The junction had 7 bases not matched to a gene; V was cut back by 7 bases and J by 4 bases. Germline V gives CDR1 SNHLY, CDR2 FYNNEI. CDR3 length: 14 residues. As DNA, the CDR3 is TGTGCCAGCAAGATCGGACAGGGGACCTATGGCTACACCTTC. Translating gives CASKIGQGTYGYTF.

The chain is built from TRBV7-3 and TRBJ1-6; D remains ambiguous. Germline V lookup: CDR1 SGHTA, CDR2 FQGTGA. The V and J ends lost 5 bases and 9 bases respectively, with 11 bases between them. This CDR3 spans 13 amino acids. CDR3 residues: CASSPETSSPLHF. The CDR3 DNA reads as TGTGCCAGCAGCCCCGAGACTTCTTCACCCCTCCACTTT.

In its sample, this clone was seen once. The chain recombines TRBV6-5 with TRBJ2-3; 10 bases agree with TRBD1. The germline V gene encodes CDR1 MNHEY and CDR2 SVGAGI. V was pared by 10 bases and J by 3 bases, with 7 bases of the junction left unmatched. This CDR3 is built from 14 residues. DNA for the CDR3: TGTGCCACCGATAAGGACAGGGGGACAGATACGCAGTATTTT. It specifies CATDKDRGTDTQYF.

The CDR3 coding sequence is TGTGCCTGGAGTGAGGACCCCGTCGGGGACGAGCAGTACTTC. It codes for CAWSEDPVGDEQYF. The chain joins TRBV30 to TRBJ2-7; TRBD2 might be the D (5 bases). Trimming stripped 1 base from V and 5 bases from J, with 15 bases between. This CDR3 has 14 residues. Germline V gene sequence: CDR1 GTSNPN, CDR2 SVGIG (reference sequence).

The CDR3 DNA is TGCGCCAGCAGCTTGGAGGCTAGCGGGAGGGGCTCAGATACGCAGTATTTT. This sequence encodes CASSLEASGRGSDTQYF. The rearrangement joins TRBV5-1 to TRBJ2-3; 12 bases line up with TRBD2. Looked up from germline, CDR1 is SGHRS and CDR2 is YFSETQ. The CDR3 runs 17 residues. Unmatched junction bases numbered 6, after V lost 0 bases and J lost 4 bases.

The chain recombines TRBV5-4 with TRBJ2-7; D is possibly TRBD1 (6 bases). This CDR3 has 14 amino acids. Germline loops: CDR1 SGHNT, CDR2 YYREEE (reference sequence). Between the trimmed V and J ends, which lost 2 bases and 1 base, there was a span of 10 bases. The CDR3 loop reads CASSFKGVSYEQYF. For the CDR3, the DNA is TGTGCCAGCAGCTTTAAGGGGGTTTCCTACGAGCAGTACTTC.

V and J are TRBV7-9 and TRBJ2-7; tentatively, D is TRBD2 (5 bases). V lost 11 bases, J lost 5 bases, and 16 bases lay in between. Germline V gene sequence: CDR1 SEHNR, CDR2 FQNEAQ (reference sequence). This CDR3 is built from 12 residues. The CDR3 reads CASERVRDEQYF. The CDR3 coding sequence is TGTGCCTCGGAGAGGGTTCGGGACGAGCAGTACTTC.

This chain joins TRBV19 and TRBJ2-3, with D tentatively TRBD2 (5 bases). The V end lost 6 bases, the J end lost 0 bases, and 16 bases lay between the germline ends. Germline V gene data show CDR1 as LNHDA and CDR2 as SQIVND (reference sequence). This CDR3 has 16 residues. The CDR3 loop reads CASSLDSLGSTDTQYF. CDR3 DNA: TGTGCCAGTAGCCTGGACTCCCTCGGGAGCACAGATACGCAGTATTTT.

V and J are TRBV7-7 and TRBJ2-5; 9 positions agree with TRBD2. Germline values: CDR1 SSHAT, CDR2 FNYEAQ (reference sequence). This CDR3 region has 14 residues. Trimming took 3 bases from V and 5 from J; bases not matched to a gene: 4. The CDR3 loop is CASSLGAGGETQYF. The CDR3, as DNA: TGTGCCAGCAGCTTGGGAGCGGGAGGCGAGACCCAGTACTTC.

The chain links TRBV2 to TRBJ1-2; 8 nucleotides agree with TRBD1. The CDR3 spans 14 residues. V shed 7 bases, J shed 8 bases, and the junction held 12 bases outside the gene matches. Germline V lookup: CDR1 SNHLY, CDR2 FYNNEI. DNA of the CDR3: TGTGCCAGCATGGGAGGCAGGGGGCATCAGGGCTACACCTTC. Protein product: CASMGGRGHQGYTF. Together with reference TRBV2 and TRBJ1-2, the CDR3 gives the full variable domain: EPEVTQTPSHQVTQMGQEVILRCVPISNHLYFYWYRQILGQKVEFLVSFYNNEISEKSEIFDDQFSVERPDGSNFTLKIRSTKLEDSAMYFCASMGGRGHQGYTFGSGTRLTVV.

In its sample, this clone was seen once. The rearrangement uses TRBV7-3 and TRBJ2-5; 11 bases align to TRBD1. Germline loops: CDR1 SGHTA, CDR2 FQGTGA. V lost 2 bases and J lost 5; bases outside the gene matches: 4. The CDR3 runs 15 residues. CDR3 sequence: CASSLGGQGAETQYF. In DNA form, the CDR3 reads TGTGCCAGCAGCTTAGGAGGACAGGGGGCGGAGACCCAGTACTTC.

The count of this clone is one. V is TRBV18 and J is TRBJ1-5; 9 positions agree with TRBD1. Germline lookup yields CDR1 KGHSH and CDR2 LQKENI. This CDR3 spans 14 amino acids. J was trimmed by 7 bases and V by 3 bases; bases with no gene match: 4. The CDR3 sequence is CASSPGTGLQPQHF. The CDR3 DNA is TGTGCCAGCTCACCCGGGACAGGGTTGCAGCCCCAGCATTTT.

This clone has ten or more counts. The rearrangement uses TRBV9 and TRBJ2-7; D remains unclear. Trimming cost V 0 bases and J 3 bases, with 7 bases left between them. The germline V gene has CDR1 SGDLS and CDR2 YYNGEE. The CDR3 runs 13 residues. The CDR3 protein is CASSVDPSYEQYF. In DNA, the CDR3 is TGTGCCAGCAGCGTAGACCCCAGCTACGAGCAGTACTTC.

The chain links TRBV5-1 to TRBJ2-1; 10 positions agree with TRBD1. There are 14 residues in the CDR3. The ends lost 3 bases at V and 9 bases at J; junction bases unmatched: 6. Germline V gives CDR1 SGHRS, CDR2 YFSETQ. The CDR3 loop reads CASSYRDRGPEQFF. CDR3 in DNA: TGCGCCAGCAGCTACCGGGACAGGGGCCCTGAGCAGTTCTTC.

V usage is TRBV5-1 and J usage is TRBJ2-5, with 12 nucleotides matching TRBD2. CDR3 length equals 16 residues. Germline values: CDR1 SGHRS, CDR2 YFSETQ. V shed 4 bases and J 2 bases; nucleotides not matched to a gene: 6. The DNA for the CDR3 is TGCGCCAGCAGCCGGACTAGCGGGGACAATCAAGAGACCCAGTACTTC. Translated: CASSRTSGDNQETQYF.

The V gene is TRBV10-2, the J gene TRBJ2-7, with D unclear. The CDR3 runs 14 residues. The V end lost 0 bases, the J end lost 6 bases, and 12 bases lay between the germline ends. Per germline, CDR1 WSHSY and CDR2 SAAADI. CDR3 sequence: CASSESRGVGEQYF. The CDR3 DNA is TGCGCCAGCAGTGAGTCGAGAGGTGTCGGCGAGCAGTACTTC.

The chain has TRBV30 and TRBJ2-2; tentatively, D is TRBD1 (5 bases). V was cut by 4 bases and J by 3 bases, with 12 bases left in between. The V gene's germline CDR1 is GTSNPN and CDR2 SVGIG (reference sequence). The CDR3 runs to 14 residues. The CDR3 nucleotides read TGTGCCTGGAATGTGGGGCCCTACACCGGGGAGCTGTTTTTT. The encoded protein is CAWNVGPYTGELFF.

J is TRBJ2-1 and V is TRBV5-1; TRBD2 matches 9 bases. Unmatched junction bases numbered 9, after V lost 1 base and J lost 4 bases. The germline gives CDR1 SGHRS, CDR2 YFSETQ. This CDR3 comprises 17 residues. The CDR3 sequence: CASSLLSASGMYNEQFF. CDR3 sequence (DNA): TGCGCCAGCAGCTTGTTATCGGCTAGCGGGATGTACAATGAGCAGTTCTTC.

The rearrangement uses TRBV5-1 and TRBJ2-3; D possibly corresponds to TRBD1 (7 bases). The germline V gene has CDR1 SGHRS and CDR2 YFSETQ. The CDR3 is 14 amino acids. Trimming removed 4 bases at V and 4 bases at J, with 13 bases between. CDR3 nucleotides: TGCGCCAGCAGCCGAGACAGGGAGGCAGATACGCAGTATTTT. Residues: CASSRDREADTQYF.

The V gene is TRBV7-2, the J gene TRBJ2-5; the match to TRBD2 covers 7 bases. The J segment lost 2 bases and the V segment lost 4 bases, leaving 7 bases of the junction unmatched. This CDR3 has 15 residues. CDR1 is SGHTA and CDR2 is FQGNSA in the germline V gene. The CDR3 DNA sequence: TGTGCCAGCAGCTATTCGCCTAGCGGACAAGAGACCCAGTACTTC. This codes for CASSYSPSGQETQYF.

The V call is TRBV5-1, the J call TRBJ2-1, with a possible D match to TRBD2 (5 bases). This CDR3 spans 15 amino acids. Germline-derived CDR1 and CDR2 are SGHRS and YFSETQ. V was trimmed by 0 bases and J by 10 bases, leaving 17 bases between them. The CDR3 DNA sequence: TGCGCCAGCAGCTTGGTGGGTAGCGAGGGCAGGGAGCAGTTCTTC. This translates into CASSLVGSEGREQFF.

The chain is built from TRBV7-2 and TRBJ2-7; 8 nucleotides align to TRBD2. The V gene end was trimmed by 4 bases and the J gene end by 1 base; junction bases not matched to a gene: 6. The germline CDR1 and CDR2 sequences are SGHTA and FQGNSA. The CDR3 is made up of 15 amino acids. The chain's CDR3 is CASSSARGRSYEQYF. CDR3 DNA sequence: TGTGCCAGCAGCTCGGCTCGCGGGAGGTCCTACGAGCAGTACTTC.

The J gene is TRBJ1-1, the V gene TRBV6-5; D gene unclear. V lost 5 bases and J 6 bases, leaving 13 bases between the germline ends. Per germline, CDR1 MNHEY and CDR2 SVGAGI. This CDR3 is 13 amino acids long. CDR3 protein: CASSTRDDAEAFF. In DNA form, the CDR3 reads TGTGCCAGCAGTACGAGGGATGACGCTGAAGCTTTCTTT.

The rearrangement uses TRBV3-1 (or the pseudogene TRBV3-2) and TRBJ2-5; no clear D. This CDR3 is built from 14 residues. In germline, CDR1 is LGHDT, CDR2 YNNKEL (reference sequence). Trimming left V 1 base short and J 0 bases short, with 6 bases between. The CDR3 region has the DNA TGTGCCAGCAGCCAAGCACACCACCAAGAGACCCAGTACTTC. Its translation is CASSQAHHQETQYF.

J is TRBJ1-1 and V is TRBV5-4; TRBD1 matches 7 bases. Germline CDR1 and CDR2: SGHNT and YYREEE (reference sequence). This CDR3 has 16 amino acids. Trimming removed 1 base from V and 3 bases from J; junction bases left unmatched: 9. CDR3 coding DNA: TGTGCCAGCAGCTTGTTAGGGGGCGGTATGGACACTGAAGCTTTCTTT. The encoded protein is CASSLLGGGMDTEAFF.